This T cell receptor (beta chain) was documented in a study of early T cells in non-severe SARS-CoV-2 infection. Whole-study context: It was bulk RNA from unsorted whole blood that was sequenced, and the chains were unpaired. Regarding the study as a whole: Matching with VDJdb favored anti-spike CD8 responses (missing private and CD4 specificities).

This clonotype was picked up a small number of times. As yet, its antigen is unknown. This CDR3 spans 15 amino acids. Trimming took 2 bases from V and 0 from J, leaving 10 bases between them. CDR1 SEHNR and CDR2 FQNEAQ come from the germline V gene (reference sequence). Unique molecular identifiers were affixed to single, distinct cDNA molecules. Each CDR3 protein is one row after TCRdb ran MiXCR on the 5' RACE reads. In the table there are about 83,000 distinct CDR3 sequences, roughly 13% of which are singletons. The TCR originated in an adult who was a healthcare worker with PCR-confirmed SARS-CoV-2 infection or an uninfected control (not recorded which). Sequenced sample: whole blood. The genes are TRBV7-9 and TRBJ2-5; no clear D. CDR3 residues: CASSLPDGYQETQYF. CDR3 sequence (DNA): TGTGCCAGCAGCTTACCAGACGGATACCAAGAGACCCAGTACTTC.